One and the same sample provided the 31 T cell receptor beta chains below, sequenced in a study of blood T cell repertoires in COVID-19. TCRdb's table, derived via immunoSEQ multiplex PCR, lists solely in-frame clones and lacks some. The table includes 200,000 to 250,000 clones, roughly 85% detected once. Sample: PBMCs or T cells enriched from blood (not recorded which). Receptor source: a woman between 40 and 50 years old with acute COVID-19.

The rearrangement joins TRBV19 to TRBJ2-7, with D perhaps TRBD1 (6 bases). With 5 bases removed from V and 3 bases from J, the gap between germline ends came to 11 bases. Germline V gene sequence: CDR1 LNHDA, CDR2 SQIVND (reference sequence). The CDR3 is made up of 13 amino acids. CDR3: CASSSTGIYEQYF. The CDR3 DNA reads as TGTGCCAGTAGTTCCACAGGGATCTACGAGCAGTACTTC.

As DNA, the CDR3 is TGTGCCAGCAAGGGACTAGCGGGAAACGAGCAGTACTTC. Its protein product is CASKGLAGNEQYF. V usage is TRBV27 and J usage is TRBJ2-7; TRBD2 aligns across 13 bases. The CDR3 has 13 residues. The V gene's germline CDR1 is MNHEY and CDR2 SMNVEV (reference sequence). V lost 7 bases to trimming and J lost 5 bases; unmatched junction nucleotides: 2.

J is TRBJ2-1 and V is TRBV6-2 or TRBV6-3; 9 bases are shared with TRBD2. The CDR3 has 15 amino acids. V dropped 2 bases and J dropped 5; count of bases not matched to a gene: 4. Germline-derived CDR1 and CDR2 are MNHEY and SVGEGT. The CDR3 region has the DNA TGTGCCAGCAGTTACCGGCGGGAGGGACACAATGAGCAGTTCTTC. The encoded protein is CASSYRREGHNEQFF.

This clone was recorded once. This chain uses TRBV10-3 with TRBJ1-6; TRBD1 matches at 8 bases. V was pared by 10 bases and J by 7 bases, with 6 bases of the junction left unmatched. Germline lookup yields CDR1 ENHRY and CDR2 SYGVKD. CDR3 length: 13 residues. The CDR3: CATMGQVNSPLHF. The CDR3 DNA sequence: TGTGCCACAATGGGACAGGTGAATTCACCCCTCCACTTT.

V and J are TRBV29-1 and TRBJ2-7; TRBD1 matches 7 bases. The CDR3 totals 13 residues. CDR1 and CDR2 from the germline V gene are SQVTM and ANQGSEA. The V and J ends lost 6 bases and 1 base, in that order; junction bases with no gene match: 6. The CDR3 sequence is CSVAAGGSYEQYF. CDR3 nucleotide sequence: TGCAGCGTAGCCGCAGGGGGTTCCTACGAGCAGTACTTC.

The gene calls are TRBV18 and TRBJ2-7; maybe TRBD2 (7 bases). CDR3 size: 14 residues. V lost 4 bases to trimming and J lost 4 bases, with 14 bases between them. Germline V gene lookup returns CDR1 KGHSH and CDR2 LQKENI. This CDR3 is CASSRGGEGYEQYF. In nucleotides, the CDR3 is TGTGCCAGCTCACGAGGGGGGGAAGGGTACGAGCAGTACTTC.

The chain recombines TRBV5-1 with TRBJ2-1, with 13 bases identical to TRBD2. The CDR3 sequence is 16 residues long. CDR1 is SGHRS and CDR2 is YFSETQ in the germline V gene. V shed 4 bases and J 4 bases; nucleotides not matched to a gene: 5. CDR3 sequence: CASSGGGLAGYNEQFF. CDR3 in DNA: TGCGCCAGCAGCGGTGGGGGACTAGCGGGGTACAATGAGCAGTTCTTC.

This rearrangement joins TRBV5-6 to TRBJ1-3; TRBD1 is a possible D gene (5 bases). Germline V gives CDR1 SGHDT, CDR2 YYEEEE. The V and J ends lost 2 bases and 4 bases respectively, with 10 bases between them. CDR3 length: 14 residues. The CDR3 protein is CASSLGGVGNTIYF. CDR3 nucleotides: TGTGCCAGCAGCTTAGGAGGGGTCGGAAACACCATATATTTT.

The rearrangement uses TRBV10-3 and TRBJ2-3; a weak D match, TRBD1 (5 bases). CDR1 is ENHRY and CDR2 is SYGVKD in the germline V gene. This CDR3 is 14 amino acids long. V gave up 6 bases and J gave up 4 bases, with 14 bases separating them. CDR3 sequence (DNA): TGTGCCATCAGGGCCGACAGAAACGCAGATACGCAGTATTTT. As protein: CAIRADRNADTQYF.

The chain combines TRBV28 with TRBJ1-2, with a tentative D call TRBD1 (6 bases). Germline V lookup: CDR1 MDHEN, CDR2 SYDVKM. The CDR3 sequence is 13 residues long. V was shortened by 5 bases and J by 5 bases, with 12 bases between the two germline ends. The DNA for the CDR3 is TGTGCCAGCAGTCCGGGACATTCATATGGCTACACCTTC. Translation: CASSPGHSYGYTF.

The chain recombines TRBV4-3 with TRBJ2-1, with 9 bases matching TRBD1. Germline lookup yields CDR1 LGHNA and CDR2 YSLEER. CDR3 length: 16 amino acids. With 4 bases clipped from V and 4 bases from J, the junction kept 8 bases outside the gene matches. For the CDR3, the DNA is TGCGCCAGCAGCCGATCGACAGGGGGTCTTTACAATGAGCAGTTCTTC. This encodes CASSRSTGGLYNEQFF.

J is TRBJ2-7 and V is TRBV28; the match to TRBD1 covers 8 bases. CDR3 length: 14 residues. J lost 4 bases, V lost 3 bases, and 5 bases had no gene match. Germline assignment: CDR1 MDHEN and CDR2 SYDVKM. CDR3 nucleotides: TGTGCCAGCAGTTTCCAGGGGGCGAGGTACGAGCAGTACTTC. Translated: CASSFQGARYEQYF.

This rearrangement joins TRBV7-8 to TRBJ2-1, with TRBD2 matching over 11 bases. The CDR3 is made up of 16 amino acids. J lost 3 bases, V lost 4 bases, and 5 bases had no gene match. The germline gives CDR1 SGHVS, CDR2 FQNEAQ. The CDR3 here is CASSSTTSGSYNEQFF. DNA for the CDR3: TGTGCCAGCAGCTCTACTACTAGCGGGAGCTACAATGAGCAGTTCTTC.

The V gene is TRBV7-8, the J gene TRBJ1-1; D unresolved. CDR3 size: 15 residues. CDR1 and CDR2 (germline): SGHVS, FQNEAQ. The V end lost 5 bases, the J end lost 4 bases, and 17 bases lay between the germline ends. This CDR3 is CASSHYPPTGTEAFF. The DNA for the CDR3 is TGTGCCAGCAGCCACTACCCCCCCACGGGCACTGAAGCTTTCTTT.

The rearrangement uses TRBV4-1 and TRBJ2-3, with TRBD2 matching 10 bases. This CDR3 spans 14 amino acids. Germline V gene sequence: CDR1 MGHRA, CDR2 YSYEKL. The V gene end was trimmed by 8 bases and the J gene end by 6 bases; junction bases not matched to a gene: 8. CDR3 amino acids: CASASGRAGDTQYF. The CDR3 DNA sequence: TGCGCCAGCGCAAGCGGGAGGGCAGGGGATACGCAGTATTTT.

This clone was recorded a few times. The chain links TRBV7-8 to TRBJ2-2, with 10 bases fitting TRBD2. Germline values: CDR1 SGHVS, CDR2 FQNEAQ. The ends lost 5 bases at V and 8 bases at J; junction bases unmatched: 8. The CDR3 has 15 amino acids. The CDR3 nucleotides are TGTGCCAGCAGCCCCAGGGCAGCGGGAGGGGGGGAGCTGTTTTTT. It translates to CASSPRAAGGGELFF. Full variable domain (missing parts from reference TRBV7-8 and TRBJ2-2): GAGVSQSPRYKVAKRGQDVALRCDPISGHVSLFWYQQALGQGPEFLTYFQNEAQLDKSGLPSDRFFAERPEGSVSTLKIQRTQQEDSAVYLCASSPRAAGGGELFFGEGSRLTVL.

V usage is TRBV2 and J usage is TRBJ2-5; TRBD2 matches 13 bases. This CDR3 is built from 14 residues. The V and J ends lost 8 bases and 2 bases, in that order; junction bases with no gene match: 2. Germline lookup yields CDR1 SNHLY and CDR2 FYNNEI. The CDR3 coding sequence is TGTGCCAGCTCGGGACTAGCGGGACAAGAGACCCAGTACTTC. As protein: CASSGLAGQETQYF.

The gene calls are TRBV6-2 or TRBV6-3 and TRBJ2-2; D ambiguous. Germline assignment: CDR1 MNHEY and CDR2 SVGEGT. Trimming removed 0 bases at V and 4 bases at J, with 9 bases between. This CDR3 contains 15 residues. The CDR3 sequence: CASSYSAYPTGELFF. The CDR3 DNA reads as TGTGCCAGCAGTTACTCAGCCTACCCCACCGGGGAGCTGTTTTTT.

The chain employs TRBV9 and TRBJ1-5, with D tentatively TRBD1 (6 bases). Trimming took off 0 bases at V and 5 bases at J, with 18 bases between the two ends. CDR1 and CDR2 (germline): SGDLS, YYNGEE. This CDR3 is built from 17 residues. CDR3 DNA sequence: TGTGCCAGCAGCGTAGGAAGGGGGAGACAGATAGATCAGCCCCAGCATTTT. Translation gives CASSVGRGRQIDQPQHF.

The genes are TRBV7-9 and TRBJ2-3; 13 bases are a match to TRBD2. J was trimmed by 5 bases and V by 0 bases; bases with no gene match: 5. Germline CDR1 reads SEHNR; CDR2 reads FQNEAQ (reference sequence). The CDR3 runs to 17 residues. The CDR3 loop is CASSLAKGLAGVDTQYF. The CDR3 nucleotides are TGTGCCAGCAGCTTAGCCAAAGGACTAGCGGGAGTAGATACGCAGTATTTT. Using reference TRBV7-9 and TRBJ2-3 for the parts outside the CDR3, the full variable domain is DTGVSQNPRHKITKRGQNVTFRCDPISEHNRLYWYRQTLGQGPEFLTYFQNEAQLEKSRLLSDRFSAERPKGSFSTLEIQRTEQGDSAMYLCASSLAKGLAGVDTQYFGPGTRLTVL.

V usage is TRBV9 and J usage is TRBJ2-1; 13 bases align to TRBD2. Germline V CDR1 and CDR2: SGDLS, YYNGEE. The CDR3 covers 15 residues. Germline trimming cut 3 bases from V and 10 bases from J; bases unmatched to any gene: 7. The CDR3 here is CASSGTSGSTGEQFF. The CDR3 coding sequence is TGTGCCAGCAGCGGGACTAGCGGGAGTACTGGCGAGCAGTTCTTC.

This clone is a singleton in its sample. This rearrangement joins TRBV2 to TRBJ2-3; TRBD2 might be the D (6 bases). Looked up from germline, CDR1 is SNHLY and CDR2 is FYNNEI. The CDR3 runs 13 residues. V lost 4 bases to trimming and J lost 9 bases, with 14 bases between them. CDR3 coding DNA: TGTGCCAGCAGTGTACTAGCTGGATACACGCAGTATTTT. This encodes CASSVLAGYTQYF.

Only a few counts were recorded for this clone. The chain is built from TRBV24-1 and TRBJ2-5; 7 nucleotides agree with TRBD2. The CDR3 runs to 16 residues. Germline V gives CDR1 KGHDR, CDR2 SFDVKD. Trimming at V came to 4 bases and at J to 5 bases, leaving 12 bases not matched to a gene. The CDR3 nucleotides read TGTGCCACCAGTGACCGCCAGGGAGGGTCCGTCGAGACCCAGTACTTC. It encodes CATSDRQGGSVETQYF.

This chain links TRBV24-1 with TRBJ2-1; D might be TRBD2 (6 bases). The V end lost 4 bases, the J end lost 9 bases, and 12 bases lay between the germline ends. The germline V gene encodes CDR1 KGHDR and CDR2 SFDVKD. CDR3 length: 13 residues. CDR3 nucleotides: TGTGCCACCAGTGACTCCACTAGCCCTGAGCAGTTCTTC. Protein product: CATSDSTSPEQFF.

The table lists this clone with a few counts. This rearrangement joins TRBV10-3 to TRBJ1-2, with D uncertain. V lost 11 bases and J 3 bases, leaving 16 bases between the germline ends. Germline loops: CDR1 ENHRY, CDR2 SYGVKD. CDR3 length: 13 residues. The CDR3 spells CASVQRADYGYTF. CDR3 DNA sequence: TGTGCCTCGGTTCAGAGGGCTGACTATGGCTACACCTTC.

The V and J genes are TRBV2 and TRBJ2-2; D possibly corresponds to TRBD2 (6 bases). The germline CDR1 and CDR2 sequences are SNHLY and FYNNEI. The CDR3 has 14 amino acids. V shed 3 bases and J shed 5 bases, with 10 bases lying between them. CDR3 protein: CASSEEGWTGELFF. CDR3 nucleotide sequence: TGTGCCAGCAGTGAGGAGGGATGGACCGGGGAGCTGTTTTTT.

The chain has TRBV19 and TRBJ1-3, with D unresolved. Per germline, CDR1 LNHDA and CDR2 SQIVND (reference sequence). This CDR3 has 13 residues. V was trimmed by 3 bases and J by 3 bases, leaving 6 bases between them. The CDR3 is CASSIADGNTIYF. The CDR3 coding sequence is TGTGCCAGTAGTATCGCGGATGGAAACACCATATATTTT.

The chain combines TRBV3-1 (or the pseudogene TRBV3-2) with TRBJ1-5; perhaps TRBD1 as D (5 bases). The CDR3 has 14 residues. V was pared by 3 bases and J by 6 bases, with 12 bases between. CDR1 LGHDT and CDR2 YNNKEL come from the germline V gene (reference sequence). The CDR3 sequence: CASSQSHQGQPQHF. For the CDR3, the DNA is TGTGCCAGCAGCCAGTCACATCAGGGTCAGCCCCAGCATTTT.

The genes are TRBV4-1 and TRBJ1-2, with TRBD1 identical over 7 bases. The CDR3 runs to 16 residues. Germline trimming cut 0 bases from V and 4 bases from J; bases unmatched to any gene: 8. The V gene's germline CDR1 is MGHRA and CDR2 YSYEKL. CDR3 sequence (DNA): TGCGCCAGCAGCCAAGAAGGTACAGGGGCATCCTATGGCTACACCTTC. It specifies CASSQEGTGASYGYTF.

The J gene is TRBJ1-2, the V gene TRBV7-9; D uncertain. The ends were cut back, 5 bases at V and 8 bases at J, with 12 bases in the middle. The CDR3 has 12 residues. Germline CDR1 SEHNR, CDR2 FQNEAQ (reference sequence). CDR3 residues: CASSPQVGGYTF. CDR3 DNA sequence: TGTGCCAGCAGCCCACAAGTCGGGGGCTACACCTTC.

The chain uses TRBV19 and TRBJ1-1; D is uncertain. Germline loops: CDR1 LNHDA, CDR2 SQIVND (reference sequence). V dropped 5 bases and J dropped 1 base, with 8 bases sitting between them. This CDR3 contains 13 residues. The CDR3: CASSDRRNTEAFF. The DNA of the CDR3 is TGTGCCAGTAGTGACCGGAGGAACACTGAAGCTTTCTTT. The full variable domain, completed using reference TRBV19 and TRBJ1-1, is DGGITQSPKYLFRKEGQNVTLSCEQNLNHDAMYWYRQDPGQGLRLIYYSQIVNDFQKGDIAEGYSVSREKKESFPLTVTSAQKNPTAFYLCASSDRRNTEAFFGQGTRLTVV.